The present T cell receptor beta chain was sequenced within a study of T cells after yellow fever vaccination. Overall study results and limits: Primary-vaccination clones mostly resurfaced post-booster (around 96% CD4, roughly 90% CD8).

MiXCR was run by TCRdb on the 5' RACE reads, yielding one entry per CDR3 protein. The sample records approximately 510,000 distinct CDR3 sequences, less than 25% being singletons. V lost 7 bases and J 3 bases, leaving 15 bases between the germline ends. Germline V gene lookup returns CDR1 DFQATT and CDR2 SNEGSKA (reference sequence). This CDR3 has 13 amino acids. This clonotype has just one count. Its target is not known. The J gene is TRBJ1-1, the V gene TRBV20-1; TRBD1 is a possible D gene (6 bases). The receptor's source is a man aged 18 to 29 who received the YFV17D yellow fever vaccine. The starting material was PBMCs, obtained approximately 22 days after the first yellow fever vaccination. DNA for the CDR3: TGCAGTGTCCTTAGGGGGATCTACACTGAAGCTTTCTTT. Protein: CSVLRGIYTEAFF.